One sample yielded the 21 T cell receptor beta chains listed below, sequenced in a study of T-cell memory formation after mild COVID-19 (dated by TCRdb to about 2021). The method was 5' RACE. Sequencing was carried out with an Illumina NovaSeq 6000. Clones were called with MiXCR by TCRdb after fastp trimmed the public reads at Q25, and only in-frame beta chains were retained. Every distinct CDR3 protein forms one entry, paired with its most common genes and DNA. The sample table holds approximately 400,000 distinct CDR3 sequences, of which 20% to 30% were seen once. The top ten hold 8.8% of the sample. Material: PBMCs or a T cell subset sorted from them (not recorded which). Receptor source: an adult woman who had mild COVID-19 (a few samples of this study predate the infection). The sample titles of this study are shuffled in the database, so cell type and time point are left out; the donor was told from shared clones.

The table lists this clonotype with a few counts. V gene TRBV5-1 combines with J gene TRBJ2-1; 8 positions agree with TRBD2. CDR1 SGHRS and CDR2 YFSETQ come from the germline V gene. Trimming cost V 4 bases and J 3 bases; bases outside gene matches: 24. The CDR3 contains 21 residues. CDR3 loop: CASSGIPPGLVGAGLYNEQFF. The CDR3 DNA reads TGCGCCAGCAGCGGTATCCCCCCGGGACTAGTTGGGGCGGGTCTCTACAATGAGCAGTTCTTC.

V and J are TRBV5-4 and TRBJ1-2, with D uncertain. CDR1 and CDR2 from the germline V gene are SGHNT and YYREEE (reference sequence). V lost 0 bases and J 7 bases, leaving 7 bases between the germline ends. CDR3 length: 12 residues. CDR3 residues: CASSLEGPGYTF. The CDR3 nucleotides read TGTGCCAGCAGCTTGGAAGGTCCTGGCTACACCTTC. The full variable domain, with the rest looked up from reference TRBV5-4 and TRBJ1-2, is ETGVTQSPTHLIKTRGQQVTLRCSSQSGHNTVSWYQQALGQGPQFIFQYYREEENGRGNFPPRFSGLQFPNYSSELNVNALELDDSALYLCASSLEGPGYTFGSGTRLTVV.

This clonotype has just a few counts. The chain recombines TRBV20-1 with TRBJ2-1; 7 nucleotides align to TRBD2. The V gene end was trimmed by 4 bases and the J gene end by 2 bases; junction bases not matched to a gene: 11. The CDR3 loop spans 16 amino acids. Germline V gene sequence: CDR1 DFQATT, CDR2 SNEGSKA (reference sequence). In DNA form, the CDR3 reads TGCAGTGCTACGAGCGGGACTGATTCAACCTACAATGAGCAGTTCTTC. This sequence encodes CSATSGTDSTYNEQFF.

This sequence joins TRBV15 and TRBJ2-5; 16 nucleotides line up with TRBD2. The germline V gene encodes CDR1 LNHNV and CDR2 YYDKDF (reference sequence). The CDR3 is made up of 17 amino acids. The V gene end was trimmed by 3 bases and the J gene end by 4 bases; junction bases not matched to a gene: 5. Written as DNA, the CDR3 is TGTGCCACCAGCAGCGGGACTAGCGGGAGGGCCCTAGAGACCCAGTACTTC. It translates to CATSSGTSGRALETQYF. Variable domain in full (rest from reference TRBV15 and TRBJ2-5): DAMVIQNPRYQVTQFGKPVTLSCSQTLNHNVMYWYQQKSSQAPKLLFHYYDKDFNNEADTPDNFQSRRPNTSFCFLDIRSPGLGDTAMYLCATSSGTSGRALETQYFGPGTRLLVL.

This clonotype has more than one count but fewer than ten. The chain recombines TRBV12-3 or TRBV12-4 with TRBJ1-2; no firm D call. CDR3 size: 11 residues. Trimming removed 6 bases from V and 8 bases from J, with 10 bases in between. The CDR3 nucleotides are TGTGCCAGCAGACTTCGACTAGGCTACACCTTC. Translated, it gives CASRLRLGYTF.

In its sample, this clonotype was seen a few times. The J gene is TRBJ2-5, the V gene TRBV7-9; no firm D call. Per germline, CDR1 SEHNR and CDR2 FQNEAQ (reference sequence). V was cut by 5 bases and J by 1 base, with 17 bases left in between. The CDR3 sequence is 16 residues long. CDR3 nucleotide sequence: TGTGCCAGCAGCCCGACGGTTTGGCCGCTCCAAGAGACCCAGTACTTC. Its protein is CASSPTVWPLQETQYF. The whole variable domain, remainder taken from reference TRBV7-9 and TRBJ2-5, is DTGVSQNPRHKITKRGQNVTFRCDPISEHNRLYWYRQTLGQGPEFLTYFQNEAQLEKSRLLSDRFSAERPKGSFSTLEIQRTEQGDSAMYLCASSPTVWPLQETQYFGPGTRLLVL.

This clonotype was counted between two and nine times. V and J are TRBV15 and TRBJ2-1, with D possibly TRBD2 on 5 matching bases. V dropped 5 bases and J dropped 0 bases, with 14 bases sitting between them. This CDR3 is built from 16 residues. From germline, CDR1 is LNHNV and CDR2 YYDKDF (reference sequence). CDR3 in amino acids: CATSPKAASSYNEQFF. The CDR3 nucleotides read TGTGCCACCAGCCCTAAAGCGGCCAGCTCCTACAATGAGCAGTTCTTC.

CDR3 nucleotide sequence: TGTGCCAGCAGCTTAGGGGGGACAGGGAGAGACTATGGCTACACCTTC. Its protein product is CASSLGGTGRDYGYTF. V usage is TRBV7-2 and J usage is TRBJ1-2; 9 nucleotides match TRBD1. This CDR3 spans 16 amino acids. Germline trimming cut 1 base from V and 3 bases from J; bases unmatched to any gene: 6. Germline CDR1 SGHTA, CDR2 FQGNSA.

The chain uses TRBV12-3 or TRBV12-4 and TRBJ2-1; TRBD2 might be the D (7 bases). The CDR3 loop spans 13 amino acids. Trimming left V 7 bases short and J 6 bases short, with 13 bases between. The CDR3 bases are TGTGCCAGCAAGGGGGGGGGCTTCAATGAGCAGTTCTTC. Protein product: CASKGGGFNEQFF.

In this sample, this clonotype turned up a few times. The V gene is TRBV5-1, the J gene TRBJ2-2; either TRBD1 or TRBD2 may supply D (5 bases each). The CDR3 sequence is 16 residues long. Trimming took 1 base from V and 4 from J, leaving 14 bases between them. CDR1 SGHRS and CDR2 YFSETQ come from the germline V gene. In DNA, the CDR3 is TGCGCCAGCAGCTTGCATGTCGGGACGATCACCGGGGAGCTGTTTTTT. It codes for CASSLHVGTITGELFF.

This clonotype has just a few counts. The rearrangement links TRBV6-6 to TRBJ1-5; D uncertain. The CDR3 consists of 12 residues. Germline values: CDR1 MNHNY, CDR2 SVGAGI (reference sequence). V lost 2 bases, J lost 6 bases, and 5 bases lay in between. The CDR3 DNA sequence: TGTGCCAGCAGTTACCGGATTCAGCCCCAGCATTTT. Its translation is CASSYRIQPQHF.

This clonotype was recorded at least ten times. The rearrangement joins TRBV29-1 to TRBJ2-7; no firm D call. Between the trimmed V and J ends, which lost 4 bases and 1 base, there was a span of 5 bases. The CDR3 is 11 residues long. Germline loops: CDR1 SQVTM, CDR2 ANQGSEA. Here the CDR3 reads CSVANSYEQYF. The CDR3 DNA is TGCAGCGTTGCAAATTCCTACGAGCAGTACTTC.

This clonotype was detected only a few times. The CDR3 region has the DNA TGCAGTGCTGGCCCGGGACTAGCTAGCTCTTACGAGCAGTACTTC. This encodes CSAGPGLASSYEQYF. The chain recombines TRBV20-1 with TRBJ2-7, with TRBD2 identical over 9 bases. From germline, CDR1 is DFQATT and CDR2 SNEGSKA (reference sequence). CDR3 size: 15 residues. With 5 bases clipped from V and 4 bases from J, the junction kept 12 bases outside the gene matches.

The CDR3: CASRRQGGYSNQPQHF. The CDR3 region has the DNA TGTGCCAGCCGAAGACAGGGGGGCTATAGCAATCAGCCCCAGCATTTT. The rearrangement uses TRBV9 and TRBJ1-5; TRBD1 matches at 9 bases. Trimming removed 7 bases from V and 0 bases from J; junction bases left unmatched: 8. CDR3 size: 16 residues. CDR1 and CDR2 (germline): SGDLS, YYNGEE.

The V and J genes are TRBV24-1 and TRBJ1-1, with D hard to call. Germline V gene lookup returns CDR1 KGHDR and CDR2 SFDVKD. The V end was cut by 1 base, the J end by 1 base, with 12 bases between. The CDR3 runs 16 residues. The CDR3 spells CATSDLSDPTNTEAFF. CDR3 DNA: TGTGCCACCAGTGATTTATCGGACCCGACGAACACTGAAGCTTTCTTT.

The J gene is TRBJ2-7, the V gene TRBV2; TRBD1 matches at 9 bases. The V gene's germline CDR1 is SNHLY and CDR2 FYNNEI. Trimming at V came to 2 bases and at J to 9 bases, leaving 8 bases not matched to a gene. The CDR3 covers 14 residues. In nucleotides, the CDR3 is TGTGCCAGCAGTGAAAATGGGGGACAGGGAACGCAGTACTTC. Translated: CASSENGGQGTQYF.

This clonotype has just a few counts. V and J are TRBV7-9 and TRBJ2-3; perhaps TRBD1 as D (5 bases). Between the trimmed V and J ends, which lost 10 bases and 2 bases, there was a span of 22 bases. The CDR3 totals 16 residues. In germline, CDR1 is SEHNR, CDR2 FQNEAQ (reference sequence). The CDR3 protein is CAIPPEAGSPTDTQYF. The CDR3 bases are TGTGCCATCCCACCTGAGGCAGGGTCCCCCACAGATACGCAGTATTTT.

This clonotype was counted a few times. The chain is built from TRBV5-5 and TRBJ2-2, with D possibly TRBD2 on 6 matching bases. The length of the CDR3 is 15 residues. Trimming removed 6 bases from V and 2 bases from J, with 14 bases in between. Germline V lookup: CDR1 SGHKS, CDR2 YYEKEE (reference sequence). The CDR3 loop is CASIRRDFNTGELFF. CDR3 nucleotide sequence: TGTGCCAGCATCCGGCGGGACTTTAACACCGGGGAGCTGTTTTTT.

The CDR3 DNA follows: TGTGCCAGCAGTTACAATGACAGAGTTAACTATGGCTACACCTTC. This encodes CASSYNDRVNYGYTF. This chain uses TRBV6-5 with TRBJ1-2; tentatively, D is TRBD1 (5 bases). Germline V gene lookup returns CDR1 MNHEY and CDR2 SVGAGI. Between the trimmed V and J ends, which lost 2 bases and 1 base, there was a span of 11 bases. CDR3 size: 15 residues.

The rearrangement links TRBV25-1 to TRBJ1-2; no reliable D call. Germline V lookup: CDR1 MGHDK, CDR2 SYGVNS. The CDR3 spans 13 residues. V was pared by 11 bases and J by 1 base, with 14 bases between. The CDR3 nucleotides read TGTGCCGCCTGGACGGATGATAACTATGGCTACACCTTC. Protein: CAAWTDDNYGYTF.

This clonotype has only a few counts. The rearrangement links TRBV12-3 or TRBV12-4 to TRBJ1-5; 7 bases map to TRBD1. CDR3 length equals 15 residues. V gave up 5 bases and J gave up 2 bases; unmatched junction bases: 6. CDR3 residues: CASSITGVGNQPQHF. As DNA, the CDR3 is TGTGCCAGCAGTATAACAGGGGTCGGCAATCAGCCCCAGCATTTT.